Listed below are T cell receptor beta chains from one sample, sequenced in a study of cytomegalovirus exposure and HLA in healthy donors. Sequencing was performed with immunoSEQ multiplex PCR; in TCRdb, only in-frame clones are kept and a portion is missing. The sample shows 120,000 or so clones, about 80% of them seen only once. The sample taken for sequencing was PBMCs. The receptors here all came from a woman between 45 and 65 years old in good health and CMV-seropositive. Each CDR3 is given with its conserved first and last residue. Each record gives: D gene, clone size, J gene, V gene, CDR3 DNA, CDR3 protein. A D gene is named only where the DNA matches it firmly. The size of a clone is reported for some rows only, either as once, few or many, or as a class for expanded clones.

d_call: NA
clone_size: NA
j_call: TRBJ2-1
v_call: TRBV11-3
cdr3_nt: TGTGCCAGCAGCTTACAAGCGGTCTACAATGAGCAGTTCTTC
cdr3_aa: CASSLQAVYNEQFF

d_call: TRBD2
clone_size: NA
j_call: TRBJ2-1
v_call: TRBV2
cdr3_nt: TGTGCCAGCAGGGGCCGTGCTAGCGGATGGATAGATTCCTACAATGAGCAGTTCTTC
cdr3_aa: CASRGRASGWIDSYNEQFF

d_call: TRBD2
clone_size: NA
j_call: TRBJ2-3
v_call: TRBV29-1
cdr3_nt: TGCAGCGTTGAGGGCGGGAGAAATACAGATACGCAGTATTTT
cdr3_aa: CSVEGGRNTDTQYF

d_call: NA
clone_size: NA
j_call: TRBJ1-3
v_call: TRBV7-2
cdr3_nt: TGTGCCAGCAGCTTACCGGGATCGGACACCATATATTTT
cdr3_aa: CASSLPGSDTIYF

d_call: NA
clone_size: NA
j_call: TRBJ1-2
v_call: TRBV21-1
cdr3_nt: TGTGCCAGCAGCAAAGCCGACAGGGGTCCTAGGTATGGCTACACCTTC
cdr3_aa: CASSKADRGPRYGYTF

d_call: TRBD2
clone_size: once
j_call: TRBJ2-1
v_call: TRBV11-2
cdr3_nt: TGTGCCAGCAGCCCGGGACTAGCGGGGGGGCGGAACAATGAGCAGTTCTTC
cdr3_aa: CASSPGLAGGRNNEQFF

d_call: NA
clone_size: NA
j_call: TRBJ1-2
v_call: TRBV19
cdr3_nt: TGTGCCAGTAGTATTGAAGAGAAACATGGCTACACCTTC
cdr3_aa: CASSIEEKHGYTF

d_call: TRBD1
clone_size: NA
j_call: TRBJ2-3
v_call: TRBV5-1
cdr3_nt: TGCGCCAGCAGCTTCCAGGGGGACACAGATACGCAGTATTTT
cdr3_aa: CASSFQGDTDTQYF

d_call: NA
clone_size: NA
j_call: TRBJ1-1
v_call: TRBV19
cdr3_nt: TGTGCCAGTACCCAGGGAAGGATCACTGAAGCTTTCTTT
cdr3_aa: CASTQGRITEAFF

d_call: NA
clone_size: few
j_call: TRBJ2-2
v_call: TRBV6-6
cdr3_nt: TGTGCCAGCATAAGGGAGACGGGGGAGCTGTTTTTT
cdr3_aa: CASIRETGELFF

d_call: NA
clone_size: NA
j_call: TRBJ1-2
v_call: TRBV9
cdr3_nt: TGTGCCAGCAGCGTAGTATCGAGTAACTATGGCTACACCTTC
cdr3_aa: CASSVVSSNYGYTF

d_call: TRBD1
clone_size: NA
j_call: TRBJ2-5
v_call: TRBV7-9
cdr3_nt: TGTGCCAGCAGCTTGACAGGGAGAGTGGAGACCCAGTACTTC
cdr3_aa: CASSLTGRVETQYF

d_call: NA
clone_size: NA
j_call: TRBJ1-4
v_call: TRBV15
cdr3_nt: TGTGCCACCAGCAGAGATAGGCAGGGGAAAACTAATGAAAAACTGTTTTTT
cdr3_aa: CATSRDRQGKTNEKLFF

d_call: TRBD1
clone_size: few
j_call: TRBJ1-5
v_call: TRBV2
cdr3_nt: TGTGCCAGCAGGGGACAGGGCAATCAGCCCCAGCATTTT
cdr3_aa: CASRGQGNQPQHF

d_call: NA
clone_size: NA
j_call: TRBJ1-5
v_call: TRBV7-2
cdr3_nt: TGTGCCAGCAGCTTACCCTATCAGCCCCAGCATTTT
cdr3_aa: CASSLPYQPQHF

d_call: NA
clone_size: NA
j_call: TRBJ2-2
v_call: TRBV18
cdr3_nt: TGTGCCAGCTCTCCAACCGGGGGAATGAACGCCGGGGAGCTGTTTTTT
cdr3_aa: CASSPTGGMNAGELFF

d_call: TRBD1
clone_size: NA
j_call: TRBJ2-3
v_call: TRBV7-9
cdr3_nt: TGTGCCAGCAGCCCTCGACAGGGAGGCACAGATACGCAGTATTTT
cdr3_aa: CASSPRQGGTDTQYF

d_call: NA
clone_size: once
j_call: TRBJ2-3
v_call: TRBV21-1
cdr3_nt: TGTGCCAGCAGCAAAGGGGGTCTAGGAGGCTCTTCAGATACGCAGTATTTT
cdr3_aa: CASSKGGLGGSSDTQYF

d_call: NA
clone_size: few
j_call: TRBJ2-3
v_call: TRBV30
cdr3_nt: TGTGCCTGGACCCGGGGAGGCTCATACACAGATACGCAGTATTTT
cdr3_aa: CAWTRGGSYTDTQYF

d_call: TRBD1
clone_size: NA
j_call: TRBJ2-2
v_call: TRBV5-1
cdr3_nt: TGCGCCAGCAGCTTGACAGGGGGGAGGACCGGGGAGCTGTTTTTT
cdr3_aa: CASSLTGGRTGELFF

d_call: NA
clone_size: NA
j_call: TRBJ2-7
v_call: TRBV30
cdr3_nt: TGTGCCTGGAGCGGACGCCGCGGGTTCTACGAGCAGTACTTC
cdr3_aa: CAWSGRRGFYEQYF

d_call: NA
clone_size: NA
j_call: TRBJ2-7
v_call: TRBV7-8
cdr3_nt: TGTGCCAGCAGCTCAAGACGGGGGACCTCCTACGAGCAGTACTTC
cdr3_aa: CASSSRRGTSYEQYF

d_call: TRBD2
clone_size: once
j_call: TRBJ2-3
v_call: TRBV18
cdr3_nt: TGTGCCAGCTCACCACGTGGACTAGCGGGGGGGGCCTCAGATACGCAGTATTTT
cdr3_aa: CASSPRGLAGGASDTQYF

d_call: NA
clone_size: NA
j_call: TRBJ1-1
v_call: TRBV20-1
cdr3_nt: TGCAGTGCCTCCGGGACTGAAGCTTTCTTT
cdr3_aa: CSASGTEAFF

d_call: TRBD1
clone_size: NA
j_call: TRBJ1-5
v_call: TRBV27
cdr3_nt: TGTGCCAGCAGGGGACAGAGTATCAATCAGCCCCAGCATTTT
cdr3_aa: CASRGQSINQPQHF

d_call: TRBD2
clone_size: NA
j_call: TRBJ2-7
v_call: TRBV27
cdr3_nt: TGTGCCAGCAGCCCGGTGAAAGCGGCGGGGGGGGACGATAAGCAGTACTTC
cdr3_aa: CASSPVKAAGGDDKQYF

d_call: NA
clone_size: few
j_call: TRBJ1-2
v_call: TRBV7-2
cdr3_nt: TGTGCCAGCAGCTTAACCGCAGGGGATGGCTACACCTTC
cdr3_aa: CASSLTAGDGYTF

d_call: NA
clone_size: few
j_call: TRBJ2-5
v_call: TRBV4-2
cdr3_nt: TGTGCCAGCAGCCAAGAGCGGGAAGAGACCCAGTACTTC
cdr3_aa: CASSQEREETQYF

d_call: NA
clone_size: NA
j_call: TRBJ1-1
v_call: TRBV4-3
cdr3_nt: TGCGCCAGCAGCAGGGCGGGGACCCGAAGGAACACTGAAGCTTTCTTT
cdr3_aa: CASSRAGTRRNTEAFF

d_call: NA
clone_size: NA
j_call: TRBJ2-7
v_call: TRBV7-7
cdr3_nt: TGTGCTAGCAGCACTAACCCTAGGAGCGAGCAGTACTTC
cdr3_aa: CASSTNPRSEQYF

d_call: TRBD2
clone_size: NA
j_call: TRBJ2-1
v_call: TRBV2
cdr3_nt: TGTGCCAGCAGGGGTGGCGGGAGCTCCTACAATGAGCAGTTCTTC
cdr3_aa: CASRGGGSSYNEQFF

d_call: NA
clone_size: few
j_call: TRBJ1-4
v_call: TRBV5-4
cdr3_nt: TGTGCCAGCAGCTTGGGCGGGGCAGATTCAGTTGAAAAACTGTTTTTT
cdr3_aa: CASSLGGADSVEKLFF

d_call: NA
clone_size: NA
j_call: TRBJ1-2
v_call: TRBV30
cdr3_nt: TGTGCCTGGGGGGGGTTAAAAGGGGCTTGGGGCTACACCTTC
cdr3_aa: CAWGGLKGAWGYTF

d_call: NA
clone_size: NA
j_call: TRBJ2-2
v_call: TRBV7-2
cdr3_nt: TGTGCCAGCAGCCCTGTCGGTACAGGGAACACCGGGGAGCTGTTTTTT
cdr3_aa: CASSPVGTGNTGELFF

d_call: TRBD1
clone_size: few
j_call: TRBJ1-5
v_call: TRBV7-9
cdr3_nt: TGTGCCAGCAGCCCGGGACAGGGAACTTATCAGCCCCAGCATTTT
cdr3_aa: CASSPGQGTYQPQHF

d_call: TRBD2
clone_size: many
j_call: TRBJ2-1
v_call: TRBV4-3
cdr3_nt: TGCGCCAGCAGCCAAGTTTCAGGACTAGCTATAGGGAATGAGCAGTTCTTC
cdr3_aa: CASSQVSGLAIGNEQFF

d_call: NA
clone_size: NA
j_call: TRBJ2-7
v_call: TRBV5-1
cdr3_nt: TGCGCCAGCAGCTCGACCGGGACTGGCTCCTACGAGCAGTACTTC
cdr3_aa: CASSSTGTGSYEQYF

d_call: TRBD2
clone_size: NA
j_call: TRBJ2-1
v_call: TRBV6-5
cdr3_nt: TGTGCCAGCAGTTCCGGGACTAGCGGGCGCTTGCAGTTCTTC
cdr3_aa: CASSSGTSGRLQFF

d_call: TRBD1
clone_size: NA
j_call: TRBJ1-2
v_call: TRBV19
cdr3_nt: TGTGCCATCCCGACAGGGGATGGCTACACCTTC
cdr3_aa: CAIPTGDGYTF

d_call: TRBD1
clone_size: NA
j_call: TRBJ1-5
v_call: TRBV18
cdr3_nt: TGTGCCAGCTCACCAAGGGCAGGGGGCACCAATCAGCCCCAGCATTTT
cdr3_aa: CASSPRAGGTNQPQHF

d_call: TRBD1
clone_size: NA
j_call: TRBJ1-6
v_call: TRBV6-5
cdr3_nt: TGTGCCAGCAGTTACTCCGGGACAGGGGAGTTTACCCTCCACTTT
cdr3_aa: CASSYSGTGEFTLHF